One sample yielded the 9 T cell receptor beta chains listed below, sequenced in a study of T cells after posttransplantation cyclophosphamide. TCRdb's copy holds only in-frame clones and misses some; the assay was immunoSEQ multiplex PCR. The sample includes some 20,000 clones, 95% to 98% of them seen just once. The naive gate required viable CD3+CD4+ or CD3+CD8+ cells with CCR7+CD45RA+CD45RO-CD95-CD27+CD28+ phenotype. The sample comprised naive CD4+ T cells sorted from PBMCs. The source of these receptors is a man aged 50 or older in good health, CMV-negative, and a related stem cell transplant donor.

The chain carries TRBV6-4 and TRBJ1-2; 8 nucleotides match TRBD1. V dropped 5 bases and J dropped 2; count of bases not matched to a gene: 4. Germline values: CDR1 MRHNA, CDR2 SNTAGT. The CDR3 covers 14 residues. The CDR3 region has the DNA TGTGCCAGCAGTCCGACAGGGGCAAACTATGGCTACACCTTC. Its translation is CASSPTGANYGYTF.

V usage is TRBV6-5 and J usage is TRBJ2-1; no definite D call. The CDR3 is 13 residues long. V lost 6 bases, J lost 10 bases, and 16 bases lay in between. Germline V gene lookup returns CDR1 MNHEY and CDR2 SVGAGI. This CDR3 reads CASSNDGYGEQFF. CDR3 nucleotide sequence: TGTGCCAGCAGCAACGACGGGTACGGAGAGCAGTTCTTC.

The chain carries TRBV21-1 and TRBJ2-1; TRBD2 is taken as the D call from the table, unchecked against the DNA. TRBV21-1 is labeled a pseudogene. CDR3 length: 14 amino acids. The CDR3 region has the DNA TGTGCCAGCAGCAAAGAGGGAGGGAAGGGTGAGCAGTTCTTC. Its protein product is CASSKEGGKGEQFF.

The gene calls are TRBV5-6 and TRBJ2-7; 9 bases fit TRBD1. The CDR3 runs 14 residues. Germline V gene lookup returns CDR1 SGHDT and CDR2 YYEEEE. Losses at the gene ends were 1 base for V and 2 bases for J; bases not matched to a gene: 1. CDR3 in DNA: TGTGCCAGCAGCTTGTGGGACAGGGCCTACGAGCAGTACTTC. Its translation is CASSLWDRAYEQYF.

This clone was detected once. The rearrangement uses TRBV10-1 and TRBJ2-3; D is undetermined. The V gene lost 4 bases and the J gene lost 5 bases, with 10 bases spanning the gap. Germline CDR1 and CDR2: WNHNN and SYGVQD (reference sequence). The CDR3 sequence is 13 residues long. CDR3 nucleotides: TGCGCCAGCAGTGGACCGGGTGGAGATACGCAGTATTTT. It yields the protein CASSGPGGDTQYF.

The chain has TRBV5-1 and TRBJ2-3; 12 nucleotides line up with TRBD2. The CDR3 contains 16 residues. Trimming took 3 bases from V and 2 from J; bases not matched to a gene: 4. The germline gives CDR1 SGHRS, CDR2 YFSETQ. CDR3 sequence (DNA): TGCGCCAGCAGCTCTGGACTAGCGGGACTCACAGATACGCAGTATTTT. Amino acid sequence: CASSSGLAGLTDTQYF.

This chain connects TRBV18 to TRBJ1-2, with 7 bases identical to TRBD1. With V trimmed by 4 bases and J by 8 bases, 10 bases remained unmatched. CDR1 is KGHSH, CDR2 LQKENI, per germline. CDR3 length: 14 residues. CDR3 DNA: TGTGCCAGCTCACTCTCCAGGGGGGCTATAGGCTACACCTTC. Residues: CASSLSRGAIGYTF.

The chain combines TRBV5-4 with TRBJ1-5; possibly TRBD1 for D (5 bases). This CDR3 region has 14 residues. Trimming left V 0 bases short and J 4 bases short, with 8 bases between. Germline V gives CDR1 SGHNT, CDR2 YYREEE (reference sequence). The CDR3 is CASSLEGRNQPQHF. CDR3 DNA sequence: TGTGCCAGCAGCTTGGAGGGGCGGAATCAGCCCCAGCATTTT.

The rearrangement uses TRBV5-4 and TRBJ2-5; D might be TRBD2 (5 bases). The germline V and J ends were trimmed by 3 bases and 3 bases, with 12 bases remaining between them. CDR3 length equals 14 residues. Germline CDR1 reads SGHNT; CDR2 reads YYREEE (reference sequence). Written as DNA, the CDR3 is TGTGCCAGCAGCTCAACGGGAACCGAAGAGACCCAGTACTTC. Translating it yields CASSSTGTEETQYF.